Following are 11 T cell receptor beta chains from one sample sequenced in a study of shared clonotypes between healthy human individuals. Only CD45RO-negative cells positively selected for CCR7 counted as naive CD8 cells, so terminally differentiated effector memory CD45RA+ cells were excluded. Here immunoSEQ multiplex PCR was the method, and the copy in TCRdb shows in-frame clones only, minus some. The sample consists of about 870,000 clones, around 93% of them appearing once. Specimen: naive CD8+ T cells sorted from blood. Receptor source: a man in his thirties or forties in good health.

The chain recombines TRBV5-6 with TRBJ2-5; 8 bases map to TRBD2. CDR3 size: 15 residues. Trimming cost V 4 bases and J 4 bases; bases outside gene matches: 9. CDR1 and CDR2 from the germline V gene are SGHDT and YYEEEE. CDR3 DNA: TGTGCCAGCAGCGTTGAGGGGACTAGAGGAGAGACCCAGTACTTC. This gives the protein CASSVEGTRGETQYF.

V usage is TRBV11-2 and J usage is TRBJ2-7; D may match TRBD1 or TRBD2 (5 bases each). The CDR3 has 14 residues. Trimming took 7 bases from V and 4 from J, leaving 17 bases between them. CDR1 is SGHAT and CDR2 is FQNNGV in the germline V gene. The CDR3 sequence is CASTHLGAQYEQYF. DNA for the CDR3: TGTGCCAGCACGCACCTCGGGGCCCAGTACGAGCAGTACTTC.

This clone appeared once. The chain carries TRBV1 and TRBJ1-2; the D call TRBD1 from the table was never checked on the DNA. TRBV1 is assigned pseudogene status. The CDR3 is made up of 13 amino acids. This CDR3 is CTSSQRTGCGYTF. The CDR3 nucleotides are TGCACCAGCAGCCAGAGGACAGGTTGCGGCTACACCTTC.

The rearrangement links TRBV27 to TRBJ2-1; tentative D call: TRBD1 (5 bases). CDR1 and CDR2 from the germline V gene are MNHEY and SMNVEV (reference sequence). CDR3 length: 16 amino acids. V dropped 1 base and J dropped 0 bases, with 10 bases sitting between them. This chain's CDR3 is CASSLLQGGSYNEQFF. The CDR3 DNA is TGTGCCAGCAGTTTATTGCAGGGTGGCTCCTACAATGAGCAGTTCTTC.

As concerns this clone: Other nucleotide sequences from this sample produce the same CDR3. This chain connects TRBV27 to TRBJ2-7; 7 nucleotides agree with TRBD2. The junction had 1 base not matched to a gene; V was cut back by 1 base and J by 4 bases. This CDR3 comprises 13 residues. CDR1 is MNHEY, CDR2 SMNVEV, per germline (reference sequence). The CDR3 nucleotides read TGTGCCAGCAGTTTATGGGGGGGATACGAGCAGTACTTC. Translated: CASSLWGGYEQYF.

This clone was seen a few times. This chain joins TRBV27 and TRBJ1-5; D gene ambiguous. Germline V gene lookup returns CDR1 MNHEY and CDR2 SMNVEV (reference sequence). This CDR3 has 13 residues. V was clipped by 3 bases and J by 6 bases, with 9 bases between them. CDR3 residues: CASSLGRIQPQHF. The CDR3 region has the DNA TGTGCCAGCAGTTTGGGCCGAATTCAGCCCCAGCATTTT.

This clone appeared a few times. A much larger clone sits a single nucleotide away, making a read error possible. Other DNA sequences in this specimen translate into the identical CDR3. V gene TRBV28 combines with J gene TRBJ2-7; D gene unclear. Looked up from germline, CDR1 is MDHEN and CDR2 is SYDVKM. The CDR3 length is 11 residues. V lost 4 bases to trimming and J lost 3 bases, with 4 bases between them. Here the CDR3 DNA reads TGTGCCAGCAGTTCTTTCTACGAGCAGTACTTC. It codes for CASSSFYEQYF.

The genes are TRBV5-1 and TRBJ1-5, with D tentatively TRBD1 (5 bases). Germline V gene lookup returns CDR1 SGHRS and CDR2 YFSETQ. With 3 bases removed from V and 1 base from J, the gap between germline ends came to 8 bases. The CDR3 totals 14 residues. The CDR3 protein is CASSSGRSNQPQHF. The CDR3 DNA is TGCGCCAGCAGCTCAGGGAGGAGCAATCAGCCCCAGCATTTT. Supplemented by reference TRBV5-1 and TRBJ1-5, the full variable domain reads KAGVTQTPRYLIKTRGQQVTLSCSPISGHRSVSWYQQTPGQGLQFLFEYFSETQRNKGNFPGRFSGRQFSNSRSEMNVSTLELGDSALYLCASSSGRSNQPQHFGDGTRLSIL.

This chain links TRBV7-9 with TRBJ2-7; no reliable D call. Germline loops: CDR1 SEHNR, CDR2 FQNEAQ (reference sequence). Trimming pared 1 base from V and 6 bases from J, leaving 16 bases between. The CDR3 consists of 15 residues. CDR3 nucleotides: TGTGCCAGCAGCTTAGGTTGGGCACAATTGCTCGAGCAGTACTTC. Encoded protein: CASSLGWAQLLEQYF. Together with reference TRBV7-9 and TRBJ2-7, the CDR3 gives the full variable domain: DTGVSQNPRHKITKRGQNVTFRCDPISEHNRLYWYRQTLGQGPEFLTYFQNEAQLEKSRLLSDRFSAERPKGSFSTLEIQRTEQGDSAMYLCASSLGWAQLLEQYFGPGTRLTVT.

This clone was seen more than once but under ten times. The rearrangement uses TRBV5-1 and TRBJ1-2, with D perhaps TRBD1 (5 bases). Trimming shortened V by 4 bases and J by 1 base, and 8 bases separated the two germline ends. The CDR3 sequence is 13 residues long. CDR1 is SGHRS, CDR2 YFSETQ, per germline. The CDR3 bases are TGCGCCAGCAGCACCGACAGTAACTATGGCTACACCTTC. Translation gives CASSTDSNYGYTF.

The V call is TRBV13, the J call TRBJ1-1; no firm D call. V was pared by 4 bases and J by 0 bases, with 12 bases between. The germline gives CDR1 PRHDT, CDR2 FYEKMQ (reference sequence). The CDR3 has 15 residues. DNA for the CDR3: TGTGCCAGCAGCTCAGAGAGGCGTATGAACACTGAAGCTTTCTTT. It specifies CASSSERRMNTEAFF.